A selection of T cell receptor beta chains follows, all from one sample in a study of blood T cell repertoires in COVID-19. Profiling relied on immunoSEQ multiplex PCR, and the TCRdb table lists in-frame clones only, not all of them. The sample yields fewer than 250,000 clones, roughly 90% seen once. Sequencing input: peripheral blood. These receptors all stem from a man aged 60 to 75 with COVID-19, enrolled during active disease. CDR3s include the opening cysteine and the closing phenylalanine or tryptophan.

v_gene | CDR3aa
TRBV28 | CASRPGQGRTEAFF
TRBV28 | CASSEPPGLANTDTQYF
TRBV7-2 | CASSSYNEKLFF
TRBV7-2 | CASSRFALTSGPYNEQFF
TRBV11-2 | CASSLSGLTDTQYF
TRBV6-5 | CASSYQAMVNTEAFF
TRBV5-1 | CASSGGAYEQYF
TRBV7-2 | CASSYTAGPYGYTF
TRBV28 | CASSPPYPGLASSTDTQYF
TRBV28 | CASSHRTGNEQFF
TRBV6-5 | CASRGGQGGTYEQYF
TRBV9 | CASSVGFSGYEQYF
TRBV19 | CASSPGTSANNEQFF
TRBV5-5 | CASSVRQFNYGYTF
TRBV5-5 | CASSLVGTGGAETQYF
TRBV7-8 | CASTPGTRITGELFF
TRBV5-1 | CASSEDSYNSPLHF
TRBV10-3 | CAGGAVSTDTQYF
TRBV13 | CASSLKVLRDSSETQYF
TRBV12-3/TRBV12-4 | CASSSRGGQPQHF
TRBV5-4 | CASSFQGINTEAFF
TRBV5-4 | CASSSRTGGDTEAFF
TRBV7-3 | CASSPAQAPYNEQFF
TRBV5-5 | CASSLQGGNSPLHF
TRBV10-3 | CAISDGPGKEKLFF
TRBV27 | CASSRQGALVYEQYF
TRBV9 | CASSVSTSGTLMNSYNEQFF
TRBV27 | CASSTTDRVNSPLHF
TRBV5-4 | CASSLEQPNSPLHF
TRBV28 | CASSRGQGGEKLFF
TRBV18 | CASSPRFSMNTEAFF
TRBV27 | CASSPQPKPRGVPREAFF
TRBV28 | CASSSGQWGTEAFF
TRBV25-1 | CASSDRVAGNTIYF
TRBV9 | CASSVGLAGPNNEQFF
TRBV7-2 | CASSPSGSYEQYF
TRBV4-1 | CASSIQQGAQANYGYTF
TRBV3-1/TRBV3-2 | CASSQVQEGGEQYF
TRBV11-2 | CASSSGPTRGPNGYTF
TRBV5-4 | CASSFPRGNYGYTF
TRBV9 | CASSAGQGTTGELFF
TRBV15 | CATSNLGLEAFF
TRBV4-3 | CASSQDRLDFLSSYNSPLHF
TRBV7-9 | CASSPTSGAFDEQFF
TRBV6-1 | CASSEVGSTYGYTF
TRBV2 | CATTAGTGGTGELFF
TRBV28 | CASFPSLSGGGNYEQYF
TRBV29-1 | CSVEGGQGNEKLFF